Below, 12 T cell receptor beta chains from the same sample are listed, as sequenced in a study of response to subunit inactivated influenza vaccine. Each CDR3 protein gets one entry after TCRdb re-called the RT-PCR reads with MiXCR. This sample has 700,000 to 900,000 distinct CDR3 sequences, with 21% found just once. Sequencing used PBMCs from blood, obtained about 5 days after vaccination. The origin of the receptors is a man aged 50-60 years who received an inactivated influenza vaccine.

Relative to its sample, this clonotype is medium-sized. The V and J genes are TRBV20-1 and TRBJ2-1; 7 bases are a match to TRBD1. The CDR3 is made up of 15 amino acids. Germline-derived CDR1 and CDR2 are DFQATT and SNEGSKA (reference sequence). Trimming at V came to 4 bases and at J to 0 bases, leaving 6 bases not matched to a gene. The CDR3 loop reads CSANPGTVSYNEQFF. The CDR3 DNA reads as TGCAGTGCTAACCCCGGGACAGTCTCCTACAATGAGCAGTTCTTC.

The rearrangement joins TRBV7-9 to TRBJ1-6; 7 bases match TRBD1. This CDR3 is built from 13 residues. The V gene's germline CDR1 is SEHNR and CDR2 FQNEAQ (reference sequence). Trimming cost V 5 bases and J 5 bases; bases outside gene matches: 0. CDR3 in amino acids: CASSGTDNSPLHF. The CDR3 nucleotides read TGTGCCAGCAGCGGGACAGATAATTCACCCCTCCACTTT.

The chain employs TRBV5-1 and TRBJ2-1; D possibly uses TRBD1 or TRBD2 (5 bases each). This CDR3 is 16 amino acids long. Germline V gives CDR1 SGHRS, CDR2 YFSETQ. Trimming took 4 bases from V and 0 from J, leaving 14 bases between them. CDR3 in amino acids: CASSTWDHSSYNEQFF. In DNA form, the CDR3 reads TGCGCCAGCAGCACCTGGGACCACAGCTCCTACAATGAGCAGTTCTTC.

The V gene is TRBV5-1, the J gene TRBJ2-5, with D perhaps being TRBD1 or TRBD2 (6 bases each). Germline CDR1 reads SGHRS; CDR2 reads YFSETQ. The CDR3 has 14 amino acids. V was shortened by 6 bases and J by 5 bases, with 17 bases between the two germline ends. CDR3 sequence: CASNRGRVEETQYF. Here the CDR3 DNA reads TGCGCCAGCAATCGGGGGCGAGTGGAGGAGACCCAGTACTTC.

This clonotype was seen a few times. The rearrangement uses TRBV20-1 and TRBJ2-1; D is unresolved. This CDR3 contains 15 residues. Germline lookup yields CDR1 DFQATT and CDR2 SNEGSKA (reference sequence). The V gene lost 5 bases and the J gene lost 0 bases, with 14 bases spanning the gap. CDR3 residues: CSAANGKSSYNEQFF. CDR3 DNA: TGCAGTGCTGCCAATGGGAAAAGCTCCTACAATGAGCAGTTCTTC.

The gene calls are TRBV24-1 and TRBJ2-7; the D is unclear. The CDR3 covers 12 residues. Per germline, CDR1 KGHDR and CDR2 SFDVKD. Trimming took off 5 bases at V and 7 bases at J, with 11 bases between the two ends. Here the CDR3 DNA reads TGTGCCACCAGTGCGAGCTTTGGGGAGCAGTACTTC. Amino acids: CATSASFGEQYF.

The genes are TRBV6-1 and TRBJ2-7, with 8 positions matching TRBD2. This CDR3 is 15 amino acids long. Germline V lookup: CDR1 MNHNS, CDR2 SASEGT. V lost 6 bases, J lost 1 base, and 8 bases stayed unmatched. The CDR3 DNA reads as TGTGCCAGCAGCCTATATAGCGGGGCATCCTACGAGCAGTACTTC. Translated, it gives CASSLYSGASYEQYF.

The V call is TRBV6-1, the J call TRBJ2-7; TRBD2 matches 8 bases. The length of the CDR3 is 15 residues. The trim removed 2 bases at V and 5 bases at J, leaving 8 bases unmatched. CDR1 and CDR2 (germline): MNHNS, SASEGT. The CDR3 sequence is CASSESREVRDEQYF. Written as DNA, the CDR3 is TGTGCCAGCAGTGAATCGCGGGAGGTACGAGACGAGCAGTACTTC.

In its sample, this clonotype was seen many times. The V gene is TRBV4-3, the J gene TRBJ2-2; D not certain. The CDR3 has 14 residues. Trimming took 3 bases from V and 0 from J, leaving 5 bases between them. The germline V gene has CDR1 LGHNA and CDR2 YSLEER. The CDR3 DNA sequence: TGCGCCAGCAGCCAGGAAACGAACACCGGGGAGCTGTTTTTT. Residues: CASSQETNTGELFF.

This chain links TRBV7-2 with TRBJ2-3; D is unclear. V dropped 2 bases and J dropped 6 bases, with 15 bases sitting between them. The germline V gene has CDR1 SGHTA and CDR2 FQGNSA. This CDR3 comprises 15 residues. CDR3: CASSLYGPEADTQYF. The CDR3 coding sequence is TGTGCCAGCAGCTTATATGGGCCCGAAGCTGATACGCAGTATTTT.

This clonotype was recorded a few times. This rearrangement joins TRBV12-3 or TRBV12-4 to TRBJ2-4; TRBD1 agrees at 7 bases. The CDR3 is made up of 14 amino acids. V shed 7 bases, J shed 3 bases, and the junction held 6 bases outside the gene matches. CDR3 loop: CASTQGEGKNIQYF. The CDR3 nucleotides are TGTGCCAGCACTCAGGGGGAAGGCAAAAACATTCAGTACTTC.

This rearrangement joins TRBV28 to TRBJ2-7, with 7 bases that match TRBD2. Germline CDR1 reads MDHEN; CDR2 reads SYDVKM. CDR3 length: 16 amino acids. V was clipped by 6 bases and J by 1 base; unmatched bases: 12. CDR3 sequence: CASSFYSSGPSYEQYF. The CDR3 nucleotides read TGTGCCAGCAGCTTTTACTCTAGCGGCCCTTCCTACGAGCAGTACTTC.